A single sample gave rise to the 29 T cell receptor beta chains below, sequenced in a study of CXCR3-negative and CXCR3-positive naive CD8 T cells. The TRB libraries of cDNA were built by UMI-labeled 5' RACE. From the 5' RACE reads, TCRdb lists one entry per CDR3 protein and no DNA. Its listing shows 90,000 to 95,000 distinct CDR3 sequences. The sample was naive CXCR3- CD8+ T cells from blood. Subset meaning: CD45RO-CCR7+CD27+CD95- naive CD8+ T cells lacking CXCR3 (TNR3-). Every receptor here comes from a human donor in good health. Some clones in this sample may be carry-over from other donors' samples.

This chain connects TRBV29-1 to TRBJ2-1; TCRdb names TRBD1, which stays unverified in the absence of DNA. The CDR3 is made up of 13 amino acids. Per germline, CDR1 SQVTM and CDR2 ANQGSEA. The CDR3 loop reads CSAPGAPYNEQFF.

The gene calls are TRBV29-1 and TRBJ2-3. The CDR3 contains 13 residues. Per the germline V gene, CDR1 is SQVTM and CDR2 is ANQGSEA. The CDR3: CSVPRSGPDTQYF.

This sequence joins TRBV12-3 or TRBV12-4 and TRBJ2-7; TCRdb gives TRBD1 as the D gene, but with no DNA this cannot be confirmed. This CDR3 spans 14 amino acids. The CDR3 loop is CASSPGTGISEQYF.

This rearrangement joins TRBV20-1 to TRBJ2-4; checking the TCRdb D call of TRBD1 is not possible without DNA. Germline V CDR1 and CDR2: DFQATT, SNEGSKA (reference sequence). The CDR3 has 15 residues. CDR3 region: CSARAGDREGNIQYF.

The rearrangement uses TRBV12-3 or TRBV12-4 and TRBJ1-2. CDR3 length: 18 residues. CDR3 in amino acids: CARSSSFGGVRMDYGYTF.

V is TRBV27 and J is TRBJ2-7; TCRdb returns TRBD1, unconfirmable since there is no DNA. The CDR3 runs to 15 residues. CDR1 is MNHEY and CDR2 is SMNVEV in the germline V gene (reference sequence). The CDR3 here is CASAVTGTGYYEQYF.

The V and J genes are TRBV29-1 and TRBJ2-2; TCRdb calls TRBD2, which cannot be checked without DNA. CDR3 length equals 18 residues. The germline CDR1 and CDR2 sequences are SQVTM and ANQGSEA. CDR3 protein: CSVEGTSGSLGGTGELFF.

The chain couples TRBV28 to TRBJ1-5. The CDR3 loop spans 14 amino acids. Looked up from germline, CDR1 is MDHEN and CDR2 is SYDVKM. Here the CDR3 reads CASNTLYGNQPQHF.

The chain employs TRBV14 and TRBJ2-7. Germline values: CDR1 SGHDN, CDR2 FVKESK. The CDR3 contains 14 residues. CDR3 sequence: CASSQDWQSYEQYF.

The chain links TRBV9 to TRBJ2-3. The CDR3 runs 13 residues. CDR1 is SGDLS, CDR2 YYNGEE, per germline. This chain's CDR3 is CASSASDLGTQYF. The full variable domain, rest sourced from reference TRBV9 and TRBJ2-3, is DSGVTQTPKHLITATGQRVTLRCSPRSGDLSVYWYQQSLDQGLQFLIQYYNGEERAKGNILERFSAQQFPDLHSELNLSSLELGDSALYFCASSASDLGTQYFGPGTRLTVL.

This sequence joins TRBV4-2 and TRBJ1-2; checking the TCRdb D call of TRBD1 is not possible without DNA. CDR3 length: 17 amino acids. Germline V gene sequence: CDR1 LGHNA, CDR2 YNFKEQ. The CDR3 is CASSQVSGTPTNYGYTF.

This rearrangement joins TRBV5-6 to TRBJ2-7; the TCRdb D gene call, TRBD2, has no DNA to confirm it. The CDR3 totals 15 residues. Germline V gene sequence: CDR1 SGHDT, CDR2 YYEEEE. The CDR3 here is CASSYRLAGDHEQYF.

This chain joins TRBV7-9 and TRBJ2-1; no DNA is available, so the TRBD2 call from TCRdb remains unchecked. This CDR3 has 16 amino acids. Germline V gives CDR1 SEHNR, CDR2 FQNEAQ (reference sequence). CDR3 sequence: CASSALWAGEDNEQFF.

This CDR3 reads CASSSIAGGSYNEQFF. This chain links TRBV28 with TRBJ2-1; TCRdb outputs TRBD2, but without DNA this stays unchecked. The germline V gene encodes CDR1 MDHEN and CDR2 SYDVKM. The CDR3 spans 16 residues.

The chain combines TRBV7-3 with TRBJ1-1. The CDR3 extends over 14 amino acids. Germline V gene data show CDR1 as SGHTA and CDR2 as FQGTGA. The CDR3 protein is CASTTHGGSTEAFF.

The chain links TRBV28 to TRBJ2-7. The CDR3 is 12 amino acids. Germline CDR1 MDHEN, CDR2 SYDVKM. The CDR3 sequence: CASSLSQIIFHF.

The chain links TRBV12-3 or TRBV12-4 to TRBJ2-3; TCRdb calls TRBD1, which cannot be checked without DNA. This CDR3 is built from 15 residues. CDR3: CASSHTWQGDRAQYF.

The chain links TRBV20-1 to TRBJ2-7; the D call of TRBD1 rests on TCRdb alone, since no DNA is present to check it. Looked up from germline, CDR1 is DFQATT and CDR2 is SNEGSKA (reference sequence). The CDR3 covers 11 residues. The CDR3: CSAPRTGQQYF.

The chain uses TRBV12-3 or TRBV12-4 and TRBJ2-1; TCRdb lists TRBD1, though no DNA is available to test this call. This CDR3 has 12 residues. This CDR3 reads CASSFGGNEQFF.

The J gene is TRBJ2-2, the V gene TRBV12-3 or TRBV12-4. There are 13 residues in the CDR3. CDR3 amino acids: CASSDTSTGELFF.

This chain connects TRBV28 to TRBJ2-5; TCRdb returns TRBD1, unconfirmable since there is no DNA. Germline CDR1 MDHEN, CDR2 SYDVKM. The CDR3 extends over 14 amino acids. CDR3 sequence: CASSSRQGQETQYF.

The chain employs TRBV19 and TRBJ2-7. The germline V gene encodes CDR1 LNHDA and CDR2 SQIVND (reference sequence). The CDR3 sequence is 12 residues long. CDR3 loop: CALEAKTYEQYF. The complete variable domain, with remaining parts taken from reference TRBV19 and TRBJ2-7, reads DGGITQSPKYLFRKEGQNVTLSCEQNLNHDAMYWYRQDPGQGLRLIYYSQIVNDFQKGDIAEGYSVSREKKESFPLTVTSAQKNPTAFYLCALEAKTYEQYFGPGTRLTVT.

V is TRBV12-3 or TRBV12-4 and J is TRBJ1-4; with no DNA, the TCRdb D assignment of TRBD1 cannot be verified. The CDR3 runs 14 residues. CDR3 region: CASSTGTREEKLFF.

CDR3: CASSRSTGRNTIYF. V is TRBV7-9 and J is TRBJ1-3; TCRdb reports TRBD1, a call that lacks DNA to check it against. The CDR3 is 14 amino acids. CDR1 is SEHNR, CDR2 FQNEAQ, per germline (reference sequence).

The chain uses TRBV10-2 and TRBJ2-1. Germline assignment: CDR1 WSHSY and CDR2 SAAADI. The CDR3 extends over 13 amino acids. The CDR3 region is CASRVSLYNEQFF.

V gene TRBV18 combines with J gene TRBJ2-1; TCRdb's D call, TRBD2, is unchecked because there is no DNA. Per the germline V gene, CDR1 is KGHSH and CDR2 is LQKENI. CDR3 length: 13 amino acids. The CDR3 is CASSPGPGNEQFF.

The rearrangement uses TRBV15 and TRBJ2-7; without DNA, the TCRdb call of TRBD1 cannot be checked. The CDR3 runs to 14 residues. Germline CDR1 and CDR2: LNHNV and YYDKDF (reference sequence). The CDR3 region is CATSQGTGNYEQYF.

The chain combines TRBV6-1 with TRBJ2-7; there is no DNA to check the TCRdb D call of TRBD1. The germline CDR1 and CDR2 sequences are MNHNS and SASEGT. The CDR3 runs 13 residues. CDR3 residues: CASRPRTDNSQYF.

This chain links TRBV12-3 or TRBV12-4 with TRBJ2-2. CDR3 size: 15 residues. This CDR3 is CASSPNNLGTGELFF.